The rows below give T cell receptor beta chains drawn from one sample of a study of beta chain features in type 1 diabetes. Produced via immunoSEQ multiplex PCR; TCRdb's table is partial and in-frame only. The sample carries 350,000 to 450,000 clones, roughly 12% recorded once. Sequencing was performed on naive CD4+ T cells from blood. These receptors came from a woman between 18 and 30 years old with type 1 diabetes. Each CDR3 is given without its conserved first and last residue. Each record gives: clone size, J gene, CDR3 length, V gene, CDR3 protein. Some rows mark clone size as missing; the rest say once, few, many or name a class of expanded clone.

clone size: few
J gene: TRBJ1-2
CDR3 length: 10
V gene: TRBV6-6
CDR3 protein: ASSGGDYGYT

clone size: few
J gene: TRBJ1-5
CDR3 length: 14
V gene: TRBV7-9
CDR3 protein: ASSSREVGAGKPQH

clone size: -
J gene: TRBJ2-7
CDR3 length: 9
V gene: TRBV20-1
CDR3 protein: SARRSYEQY

clone size: -
J gene: TRBJ1-1
CDR3 length: 11
V gene: TRBV2
CDR3 protein: ASSEQGTGAAF

clone size: few
J gene: TRBJ2-3
CDR3 length: 10
V gene: TRBV29-1
CDR3 protein: SAGADTDTQY

clone size: few
J gene: TRBJ1-2
CDR3 length: 11
V gene: TRBV9
CDR3 protein: ASSDRGRYGYT

clone size: -
J gene: TRBJ2-1
CDR3 length: 14
V gene: TRBV6-5
CDR3 protein: ASSYSYLAGDNEQF

clone size: -
J gene: TRBJ2-5
CDR3 length: 14
V gene: TRBV19
CDR3 protein: ASSMEALAGAETQY

clone size: -
J gene: TRBJ2-5
CDR3 length: 13
V gene: TRBV5-4
CDR3 protein: ASTTKRAPQETQY

clone size: -
J gene: TRBJ1-3
CDR3 length: 15
V gene: TRBV10-3
CDR3 protein: AIRTNPGQLSGNTIY

clone size: -
J gene: TRBJ2-2
CDR3 length: 13
V gene: TRBV10-3
CDR3 protein: AIRPKSGDTGELF

clone size: -
J gene: TRBJ2-1
CDR3 length: 13
V gene: TRBV11-2
CDR3 protein: ASRPAGETNNEQF

clone size: few
J gene: TRBJ1-4
CDR3 length: 18
V gene: TRBV15
CDR3 protein: ATSPRDRGRTVATNEKLF

clone size: once
J gene: TRBJ1-2
CDR3 length: 13
V gene: TRBV18
CDR3 protein: ASSPTTETNYGYT

clone size: few
J gene: TRBJ2-3
CDR3 length: 10
V gene: TRBV7-2
CDR3 protein: ASSLLGDTQY

clone size: -
J gene: TRBJ2-7
CDR3 length: 13
V gene: TRBV6-6
CDR3 protein: ASSPPGTGRGEQY

clone size: -
J gene: TRBJ1-2
CDR3 length: 14
V gene: TRBV6-5
CDR3 protein: ASSYSIQGRMGGYT

clone size: few
J gene: TRBJ2-7
CDR3 length: 11
V gene: TRBV7-2
CDR3 protein: ASSQYRVYEQY

clone size: -
J gene: TRBJ1-1
CDR3 length: 13
V gene: TRBV15
CDR3 protein: ATSLPDRGNTEAF

clone size: -
J gene: TRBJ2-7
CDR3 length: 16
V gene: TRBV19
CDR3 protein: ASSIDSVFPDRYYEQY

clone size: few
J gene: TRBJ2-1
CDR3 length: 13
V gene: TRBV25-1
CDR3 protein: ASSEPMRGDNEQF

clone size: -
J gene: TRBJ1-1
CDR3 length: 9
V gene: TRBV14
CDR3 protein: ASSPGGWAF

clone size: few
J gene: TRBJ2-5
CDR3 length: 13
V gene: TRBV30
CDR3 protein: AWRRTSGTRETQY

clone size: few
J gene: TRBJ2-1
CDR3 length: 12
V gene: TRBV2
CDR3 protein: AARGGGSYNEQF

clone size: few
J gene: TRBJ2-6
CDR3 length: 9
V gene: TRBV6-6
CDR3 protein: ASSYSGVLT

clone size: -
J gene: TRBJ2-5
CDR3 length: 12
V gene: TRBV7-6
CDR3 protein: ASRRLSAQETQY

clone size: few
J gene: TRBJ2-5
CDR3 length: 11
V gene: TRBV19
CDR3 protein: ASSISYQETQY

clone size: few
J gene: TRBJ1-3
CDR3 length: 7
V gene: TRBV20-1
CDR3 protein: RGQGSLY

clone size: few
J gene: TRBJ1-4
CDR3 length: 12
V gene: TRBV28
CDR3 protein: ASSLGQGGEKLF

clone size: -
J gene: TRBJ1-2
CDR3 length: 11
V gene: TRBV10-2
CDR3 protein: ASSEVPAYGYT

clone size: few
J gene: TRBJ2-1
CDR3 length: 12
V gene: TRBV29-1
CDR3 protein: SVLPGQTNNEQF

clone size: -
J gene: TRBJ2-2
CDR3 length: 15
V gene: TRBV13
CDR3 protein: ASSRGTSGANTGELF

clone size: few
J gene: TRBJ2-5
CDR3 length: 9
V gene: TRBV2
CDR3 protein: ASSFQETQY

clone size: few
J gene: TRBJ1-2
CDR3 length: 8
V gene: TRBV6-6
CDR3 protein: ASAKYGYT

clone size: -
J gene: TRBJ2-3
CDR3 length: 14
V gene: TRBV18
CDR3 protein: ASSPLEGRGTDTQY

clone size: few
J gene: TRBJ1-2
CDR3 length: 14
V gene: TRBV9
CDR3 protein: ASSERGTGGGYGYT

clone size: few
J gene: TRBJ2-7
CDR3 length: 11
V gene: TRBV19
CDR3 protein: ASSRGVEDEQY

clone size: few
J gene: TRBJ2-3
CDR3 length: 13
V gene: TRBV6-5
CDR3 protein: ASSYSYRVTDTQY

clone size: few
J gene: TRBJ1-4
CDR3 length: 12
V gene: TRBV5-4
CDR3 protein: ASSSDTKAEKLF

clone size: few
J gene: TRBJ2-7
CDR3 length: 10
V gene: TRBV6-6
CDR3 protein: ASRSPGDEQY

clone size: -
J gene: TRBJ2-3
CDR3 length: 13
V gene: TRBV11-2
CDR3 protein: ASSFRRRSADTQY

clone size: few
J gene: TRBJ1-5
CDR3 length: 8
V gene: TRBV19
CDR3 protein: ATNLSPQH

clone size: few
J gene: TRBJ2-7
CDR3 length: 11
V gene: TRBV9
CDR3 protein: ASSGGTGYEQY

clone size: -
J gene: TRBJ1-1
CDR3 length: 12
V gene: TRBV6-5
CDR3 protein: ASSYSAGQYEAF

clone size: few
J gene: TRBJ2-1
CDR3 length: 11
V gene: TRBV7-9
CDR3 protein: ASGGASGALKF

clone size: few
J gene: TRBJ2-1
CDR3 length: 14
V gene: TRBV7-2
CDR3 protein: ASSRQPSGTANEQF

clone size: -
J gene: TRBJ2-7
CDR3 length: 13
V gene: TRBV7-8
CDR3 protein: ASSLAGGSLPEQY

clone size: few
J gene: TRBJ1-1
CDR3 length: 13
V gene: TRBV9
CDR3 protein: ASSVESGMNTEAF

clone size: -
J gene: TRBJ2-4
CDR3 length: 14
V gene: TRBV4-3
CDR3 protein: ASSHRTGIAKNIQY

clone size: -
J gene: TRBJ2-7
CDR3 length: 12
V gene: TRBV29-1
CDR3 protein: SVAGTTGPYEQY

clone size: -
J gene: TRBJ2-1
CDR3 length: 17
V gene: TRBV29-1
CDR3 protein: SVEVFLSDGGRVRTEQF

clone size: few
J gene: TRBJ2-1
CDR3 length: 13
V gene: TRBV7-8
CDR3 protein: ASSLEGLSYNEQF

clone size: -
J gene: TRBJ1-1
CDR3 length: 15
V gene: TRBV5-4
CDR3 protein: ASSSEIFGGRSTEAF

clone size: -
J gene: TRBJ1-3
CDR3 length: 12
V gene: TRBV30
CDR3 protein: AWRQQGPGNTIY

clone size: -
J gene: TRBJ2-3
CDR3 length: 11
V gene: TRBV10-3
CDR3 protein: ATSGGLTDTQY